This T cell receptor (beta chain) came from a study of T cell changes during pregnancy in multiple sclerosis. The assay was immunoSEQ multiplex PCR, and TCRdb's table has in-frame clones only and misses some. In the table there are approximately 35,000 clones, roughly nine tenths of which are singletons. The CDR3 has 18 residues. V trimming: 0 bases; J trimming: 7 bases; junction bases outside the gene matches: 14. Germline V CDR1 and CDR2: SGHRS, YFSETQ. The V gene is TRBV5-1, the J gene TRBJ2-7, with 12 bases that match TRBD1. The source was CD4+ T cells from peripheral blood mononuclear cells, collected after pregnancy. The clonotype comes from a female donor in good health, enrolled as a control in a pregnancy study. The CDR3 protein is CASSLEWDRGLLRREQYF. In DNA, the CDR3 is TGCGCCAGCAGCTTGGAGTGGGACAGGGGGCTTCTTAGGAGGGAGCAGTACTTC. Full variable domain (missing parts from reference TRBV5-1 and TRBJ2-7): KAGVTQTPRYLIKTRGQQVTLSCSPISGHRSVSWYQQTPGQGLQFLFEYFSETQRNKGNFPGRFSGRQFSNSRSEMNVSTLELGDSALYLCASSLEWDRGLLRREQYFGPGTRLTVT.